This T cell receptor (beta chain) was sequenced in a study of cytotoxic CD8 clonotypes in ibrutinib-treated CLL. Sequencing used immunoSEQ multiplex PCR; TCRdb keeps in-frame clones, though not all of them. The table shows approximately 320,000 clones, with 67% occurring only once. About this clone: Its specificity is not known.

Study results and limitations: Clonality at baseline surpassed age-matched healthy donors and tracked circulating CD8+ T-cell counts.

This CDR3 comprises 18 residues. CDR1 and CDR2 (germline): SGHAT, FQNNGV. V lost 1 base and J lost 1; bases outside the gene matches: 7. The chain uses TRBV11-2 and TRBJ2-5; TRBD1 matches at 12 bases. This receptor was identified in a human donor with chronic lymphocytic leukemia. The source material was PBMCs, sampled after 36 months of ibrutinib treatment. DNA for the CDR3: TGTGCCAGCAGCTTAGCCTACGGGACAGGGGGCTTCCAAGAGACCCAGTACTTC. Its protein is CASSLAYGTGGFQETQYF.